The T cell receptor beta chain described here comes from a study of cytomegalovirus exposure and HLA in healthy donors. Study-level points and caveats: Later analysis demonstrated an association between a missense DCLRE1C variant and TCR beta V- and J-gene trimming. By a later analysis, the bulk of CMV-associated TCR beta chains appeared HLA-restricted. Productive rates of about 90% or about 30% were seen for most TCR beta V segments in an earlier analysis.

The PCR had 60 Vbeta and 13 Jbeta primers. Repertoires were generated with immunoSEQ multiplex PCR, while TCRdb's copy carries only in-frame clones and drops some. Seen here are fewer than 120,000 clones, roughly three quarters observed once, and the top ten hold about 6.6%. CDR1 and CDR2 (germline): SQVTM, ANQGSEA. This CDR3 is 14 amino acids long. The J segment lost 4 bases and the V segment lost 7 bases, leaving 11 bases of the junction unmatched. Turning to this clone: The antigen is undetermined.

The chain employs TRBV29-1 and TRBJ1-2; 8 bases map to TRBD1. The sequenced sample was PBMCs. The receptor's source is a man aged 25-45 years in good health and CMV-seropositive. The CDR3 here is CSATPRGLIYGYTF. The CDR3 nucleotides are TGCAGCGCCACTCCCAGGGGGCTGATCTATGGCTACACCTTC.